The rows below give T cell receptor beta chains drawn from one sample of a study of beta chain features in type 1 diabetes. Method: immunoSEQ multiplex PCR; TCRdb's copy keeps in-frame clones and lacks some. This sample carries around 650,000 clones, under 15% of them seen once, and the ten largest clones take about 0.11%. Sequencing was carried out using naive CD4+ T cells from blood. These receptors were collected from a man aged 25-45 years with type 1 diabetes. The CDR3 runs from the conserved cysteine through the conserved F or W.

j_call | v_call | cdr3_aa
TRBJ1-1 | TRBV27 | CASRHPNTEAFF
TRBJ2-2 | TRBV10-3 | CAISEGGTNTGELFF
TRBJ2-7 | TRBV29-1 | CSGGWQYF
TRBJ1-2 | TRBV29-1 | CTVTDRSYGYTF
TRBJ2-1 | TRBV18 | CASSPRNNEQFF
TRBJ1-6 | TRBV28 | CASSLGQYNSPLHF
TRBJ2-7 | TRBV7-9 | CASSSRDRGYEQYF
TRBJ1-1 | TRBV5-1 | CASTSGTGNTEAFF
TRBJ2-3 | TRBV7-2 | CASSLRSGAGTDTQYF
TRBJ2-2 | TRBV5-1 | CASSPLWAQTGELFF
TRBJ2-5 | TRBV5-1 | CASSLTEETQYF
TRBJ2-7 | TRBV6-1 | CALANGGGVREQYF
TRBJ2-1 | TRBV9 | CASSVWGRVDEQFF
TRBJ2-5 | TRBV7-2 | CASSLSPGSETQYF
TRBJ1-5 | TRBV28 | CASSGPHQPQHF
TRBJ1-2 | TRBV19 | CASLNLDKNYGYTF
TRBJ2-1 | TRBV4-1 | CASSPTSGGTLYNEQFF
TRBJ2-7 | TRBV25-1 | CASSRGDLPYEQYF
TRBJ1-2 | TRBV29-1 | CSVVRGYGYTF
TRBJ2-1 | TRBV7-9 | CASSSGVGGSSYNEQFF
TRBJ2-5 | TRBV27 | CASSLNRDWQETQYF
TRBJ2-1 | TRBV9 | CASSVGQGNEQFF
TRBJ1-5 | TRBV4-3 | CASSQDRNQPQHF
TRBJ2-7 | TRBV2 | CASTTGSYEQYF
TRBJ1-2 | TRBV5-8 | CASSLPGHHPNYGYTF
TRBJ1-5 | TRBV7-9 | CASSGEDQPQHF
TRBJ1-2 | TRBV6-1 | CASSEQGQYYGYTF
TRBJ1-1 | TRBV6-1 | CASSDSSANTEAFF
TRBJ1-6 | TRBV6-5 | CASRRLRTGESPLHF
TRBJ2-3 | TRBV4-3 | CASSQAPDVTDTQYF
TRBJ1-2 | TRBV6-5 | CASSNGQAPDYGYTF
TRBJ1-6 | TRBV25-1 | CASSVQGAGSPLHF
TRBJ1-1 | TRBV9 | CASSVGQGTEAFF
TRBJ2-1 | TRBV15 | CATSRDMVSSYNEQFF
TRBJ2-2 | TRBV10-3 | CAISGAASGATGELFF
TRBJ2-2 | TRBV19 | CASSYTLGSENTGELFF
TRBJ2-7 | TRBV5-1 | CASSLGSGFDEQYF
TRBJ2-7 | TRBV7-9 | CASSLDQEVYEQYF
TRBJ1-5 | TRBV28 | CASRTGNQPQHF
TRBJ2-7 | TRBV5-1 | CASSLGTTPEQYF
TRBJ2-5 | TRBV11-2 | CASTIGLAGVETQYF